This T cell receptor beta chain was captured by sequencing in a study of blood T cell repertoires in COVID-19 (dated by TCRdb to 2018 to 2020). Background for the entire study: The collaborator samples originated in the United States, Italy and Spain and spanned the acute and convalescent phases of COVID-19. The material from the prospective study consisted of cDNA or gDNA derived from T cells, B-cell-depleted T cells, or PBMCs. The dataset comprised deeply sampled blood TCRbeta repertoires from subjects exposed to, actively infected with, or recovered from COVID-19. The repertoires were released in a freely available public database intended as a resource for research on the immune response to SARS-CoV-2. Samples came from the ongoing ImmuneRACE study (first 160 participants) plus 1,254 subjects from 6 global collaborators. A de-identified subject ID, COVID-19 status, age in years and sex were almost always included in the sample metadata. Where available, HLA class I and class II types were taken from metadata supplied by the sample provider and were not determined by assay-based typing.

In the case of this clone: Its antigen has not been determined. Nothing much larger sits one base from this clone, and base qualities are not available.

Taken from the germline V gene, the CDR1 and CDR2 loops are MGHRA and YSYEKL. A distance of 12 bases separates the germline ends of V and J, which lose 0 bases and 3 bases respectively. Spanning cysteine to phenylalanine, the CDR3 consists of 16 amino acids. Here the CDR3 DNA is all that survives: 48 bases in frame from base 1. Overall study results and their limits: How much clinical and demographic metadata was included differed by source and by participant, and the metadata was provided uncurated.

Collaborating institutions collected whole blood in K2EDTA tubes following their own protocols. For TCRbeta analysis, collaborator samples were shipped as frozen whole blood, as isolated PBMCs, or as DNA extracted from either sample type. TCRbeta CDR3 regions were amplified from genomic DNA by means of the immunoSEQ Assay, a bias-controlled multiplex PCR. The authors' pipeline ran thus. Within the assay, amplification of reference gene primers was used to estimate how many nucleated cells each sample contained. To quantify the absolute abundance of each unique TCRbeta CDR3 rearrangement, sequence reads were collapsed and filtered. For each sample, productive Simpson clonality was calculated as the square root of Simpson's diversity index across productive rearrangements. Imported from immuneACCESS, the table was reduced by TCRdb to in-frame sequences with V and J called. These copies leave out some clones; in studies compared against another copy, an unresolved V gene accounts for under half, and the cause of the remainder is not known. The V and J calls and clone size come from that table; D and trimming were worked out from the DNA. The sample table shows around 190,000 clones, and 86% are seen once. The ten largest clones represent around 20% of the sample.

Recombination connected TRBV4-1 to TRBJ1-3, with a weak D call of TRBD1 (6 bases match). This receptor was obtained from a man between 65 and 79 years old with active or convalescent COVID-19. The source material was peripheral blood. The nucleotides are TGCGCCAGCAGCCAAGAAGGGGGAACCTATGGAAACACCATATATTTT. This encodes CASSQEGGTYGNTIYF.